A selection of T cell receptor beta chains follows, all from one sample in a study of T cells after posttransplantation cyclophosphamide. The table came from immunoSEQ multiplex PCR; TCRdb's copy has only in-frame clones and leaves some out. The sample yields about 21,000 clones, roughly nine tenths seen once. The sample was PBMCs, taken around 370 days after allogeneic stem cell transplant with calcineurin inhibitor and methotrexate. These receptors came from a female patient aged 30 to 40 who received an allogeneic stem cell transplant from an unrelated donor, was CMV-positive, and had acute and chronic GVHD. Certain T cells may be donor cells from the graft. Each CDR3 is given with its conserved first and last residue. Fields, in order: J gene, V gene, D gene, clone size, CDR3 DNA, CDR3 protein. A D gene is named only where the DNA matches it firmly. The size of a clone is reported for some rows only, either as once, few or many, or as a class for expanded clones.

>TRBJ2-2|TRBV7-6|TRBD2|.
TGTGCCAGCAGCTTACTAGCGGTCACCGGGGAGCTGTTTTTT
CASSLLAVTGELFF
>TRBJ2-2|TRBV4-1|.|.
TGCGCCAGCAGCCACATAACGGCCGGGGGGCGCGTGGCCGGGGAGCTGTTTTTT
CASSHITAGGRVAGELFF
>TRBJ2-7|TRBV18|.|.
TGTGCCAGCTCACCACCATTCGGGGGGCGGGGTGAGCAGTACTTC
CASSPPFGGRGEQYF
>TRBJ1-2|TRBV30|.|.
TGTGCCTTCTTCAGGGGACCGGTAGATGGCTACACCTTC
CAFFRGPVDGYTF
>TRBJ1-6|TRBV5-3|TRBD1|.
TGTGCCAGAAGCTTGGGAAACAGGGGGGAGAATTCACCCCTCCACTTT
CARSLGNRGENSPLHF
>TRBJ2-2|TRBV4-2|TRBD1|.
TGTGCCAGCAGCCAAGATGACCTCCGACAGGGGAACACCGGGGAGCTGTTTTTT
CASSQDDLRQGNTGELFF
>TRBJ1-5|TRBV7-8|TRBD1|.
TGTGCCAGCAGCCAAGGGACAGGGGGAAGGTATCAGCCCCAGCATTTT
CASSQGTGGRYQPQHF
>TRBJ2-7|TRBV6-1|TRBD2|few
TGTGCCAGCACCAAACTAGCGGGAGGATCCTACGAGCAGTACTTC
CASTKLAGGSYEQYF
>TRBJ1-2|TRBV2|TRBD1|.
TGTGCCAGCAGTGAAGCGGCGGGCAGGGGGCGGGATGGCTACACCTTC
CASSEAAGRGRDGYTF
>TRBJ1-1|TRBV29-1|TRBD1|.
TGCAGCTTTGAAACAGGGGTTAACACTGAAGCTTTCTTT
CSFETGVNTEAFF
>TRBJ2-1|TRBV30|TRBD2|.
TGTGCCTGGACTAGCGGGAGCACCTACAATGAGCAGTTCTTC
CAWTSGSTYNEQFF
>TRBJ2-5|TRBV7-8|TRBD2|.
TGTGCCAGCAGCACGGGACTAGCCCGACAAGAGACCCAGTACTTC
CASSTGLARQETQYF
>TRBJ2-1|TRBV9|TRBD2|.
TGTGCCAGCAGTGACACCGGGACTAGGCGAAGAAATGAGCAGTTCTTC
CASSDTGTRRRNEQFF
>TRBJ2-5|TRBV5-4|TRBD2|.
TGTGCCAGCAGCTCCGGACTAGAGCGAGAGACCCAGTACTTC
CASSSGLERETQYF
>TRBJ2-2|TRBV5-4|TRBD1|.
TGTGCCAGCAGCCGGGACAGGGCGAACACCGGGGAGCTGTTTTTT
CASSRDRANTGELFF
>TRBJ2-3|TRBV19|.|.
TGTGCCAGTACCATCCCAGGGGCCAAAGATACGCAGTATTTT
CASTIPGAKDTQYF
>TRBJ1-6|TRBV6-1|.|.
TGTGCCAGCAGTGAAGGGGGCAGGACACTGACATTTTCTTCACCCCTCCACTTT
CASSEGGRTLTFSSPLHF
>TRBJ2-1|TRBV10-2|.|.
TGCGCCAGCCTAGGGGCCAGTTACGAGCAGTTCTTC
CASLGASYEQFF
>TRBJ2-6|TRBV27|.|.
TGTGCCAGCAGTTCGGCAGGGCTTGCCTCTGGGGCCAACGTCCTGACTTTC
CASSSAGLASGANVLTF
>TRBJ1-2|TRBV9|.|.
TGTGCCAGCAGCGTAGGTGGCTTACAGGGAGCCTATGGCTACACCTTC
CASSVGGLQGAYGYTF
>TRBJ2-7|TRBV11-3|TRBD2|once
TGTGCCAGCAGCCTTAGCGCGGGAGGGGCGACCTACGAGCAGTACTTC
CASSLSAGGATYEQYF
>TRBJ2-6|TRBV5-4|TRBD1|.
TGTGCCAGCAGCTTTACAGGGGTTAGCTTTATTTCTGGGGCCAACGTCCTGACTTTC
CASSFTGVSFISGANVLTF
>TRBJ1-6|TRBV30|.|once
TGTGCCTGGAGACAACAGGGCGTATTTTCACCCCTCCACTTT
CAWRQQGVFSPLHF
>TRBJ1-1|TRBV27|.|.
TGTGCCAGCAACCAGACCCCCTGGGCGGGCACTGAAGCTTTCTTT
CASNQTPWAGTEAFF
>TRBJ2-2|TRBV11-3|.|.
TGTGCCAGCACCATTAGCGTTGCGGTCCTCAACACCGGGGAGCTGTTTTTT
CASTISVAVLNTGELFF
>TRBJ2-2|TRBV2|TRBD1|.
TGTGCCAGCGGTTCACAGGGGGCCGGGACCGGGGAGCTGTTTTTT
CASGSQGAGTGELFF
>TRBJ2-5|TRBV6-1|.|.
TGTGCCAGCAGTGAAGCGCCGAATAGACAACAAGAGACCCAGTACTTC
CASSEAPNRQQETQYF
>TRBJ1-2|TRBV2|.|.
TGTGCCAGCAGTGTGATAGCAGGGCCACTCTATGGCTACACCTTC
CASSVIAGPLYGYTF
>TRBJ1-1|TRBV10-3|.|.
TGTGCCATCGGGGGCTGGAACACTGAAGCTTTCTTT
CAIGGWNTEAFF
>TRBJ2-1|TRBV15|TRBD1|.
TGTGCCACCAGCAGATCCTTGACAGGGTTGGATGAGCAGTTCTTC
CATSRSLTGLDEQFF
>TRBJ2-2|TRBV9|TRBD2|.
TGTGCCAGCAGCGTTAGGTCCCTCATACAAGGAACTAGCGGGAGCAGAGGCGGGGAGCTGTTTTTT
CASSVRSLIQGTSGSRGGELFF
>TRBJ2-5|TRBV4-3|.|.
TGCGCCAGCAGCCAAGGTCCGGACACACAAGAGACCCAGTACTTC
CASSQGPDTQETQYF
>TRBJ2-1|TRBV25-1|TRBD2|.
TGTGCCAGCAGTGATCCCAGCGGGAGAGTCAACAATGAGCAGTTCTTC
CASSDPSGRVNNEQFF
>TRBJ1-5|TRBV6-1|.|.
TGTGCCAGCAGTACCGGACAGTCGGGCAATCAGCCCCAGCATTTT
CASSTGQSGNQPQHF
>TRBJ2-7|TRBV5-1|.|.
TGCGCCAGCAGCTTGGAGGACAGCTCCTACGAGCAGTACTTC
CASSLEDSSYEQYF